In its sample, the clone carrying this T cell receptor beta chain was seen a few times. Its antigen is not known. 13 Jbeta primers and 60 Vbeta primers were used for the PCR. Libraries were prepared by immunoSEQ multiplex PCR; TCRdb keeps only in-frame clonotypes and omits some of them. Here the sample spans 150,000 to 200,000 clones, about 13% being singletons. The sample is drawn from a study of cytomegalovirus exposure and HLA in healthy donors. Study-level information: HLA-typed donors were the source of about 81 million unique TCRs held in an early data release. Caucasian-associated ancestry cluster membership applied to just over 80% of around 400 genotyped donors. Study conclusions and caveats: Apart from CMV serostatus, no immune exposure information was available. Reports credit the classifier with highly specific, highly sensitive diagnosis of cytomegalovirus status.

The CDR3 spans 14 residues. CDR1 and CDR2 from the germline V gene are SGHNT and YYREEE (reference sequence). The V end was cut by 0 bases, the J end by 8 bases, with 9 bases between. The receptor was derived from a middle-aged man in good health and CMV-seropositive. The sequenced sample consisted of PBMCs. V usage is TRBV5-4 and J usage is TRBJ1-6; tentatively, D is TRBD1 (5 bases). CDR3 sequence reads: CASSLAGRDSPLHF. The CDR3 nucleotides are TGTGCCAGCAGCTTGGCAGGGAGGGATTCACCCCTCCACTTT.